This T cell receptor beta chain was profiled in a study of blood T cell repertoires in COVID-19. Study summary: The United States, Italy and Spain supplied acute and convalescent COVID-19 samples. From T cells, B-cell-depleted T cells, or PBMCs came the material, which was cDNA or gDNA.

V shed 6 bases and J shed 4 bases, with 12 bases lying between them. This CDR3 has 13 residues. Germline CDR1 is LNHDA and CDR2 is SQIVND (reference sequence). Original processing notes: Researchers report that nucleated cell counts were estimated from reference gene primer amplification. Profiling relied on immunoSEQ multiplex PCR, and the TCRdb table lists in-frame clones only, not all of them. From that table come the V and J calls and clone size; the DNA was used to work out D and trimming. The data hold 150,000 to 160,000 clones, with about 80% observed a single time. The source material was peripheral blood. V and J are TRBV19 and TRBJ1-2; a weak D match, TRBD1 (5 bases). The receptor was isolated from a man in his 60s with acute or convalescent COVID-19. The CDR3 DNA reads TGTGCCAGTAGACCTCACGGGGGCTATGGCTACACCTTC. It yields the protein CASRPHGGYGYTF.